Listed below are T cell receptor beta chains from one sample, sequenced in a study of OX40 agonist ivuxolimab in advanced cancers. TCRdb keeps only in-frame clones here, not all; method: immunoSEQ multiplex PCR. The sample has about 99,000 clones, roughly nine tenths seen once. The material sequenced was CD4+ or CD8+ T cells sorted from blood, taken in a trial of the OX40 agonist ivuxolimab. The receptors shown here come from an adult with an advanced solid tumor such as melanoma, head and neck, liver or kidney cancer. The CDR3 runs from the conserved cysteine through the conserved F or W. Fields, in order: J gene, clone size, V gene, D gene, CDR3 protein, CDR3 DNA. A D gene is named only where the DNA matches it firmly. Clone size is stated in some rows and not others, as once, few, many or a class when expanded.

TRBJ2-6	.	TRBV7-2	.	CASSLANGANVLTF	TGTGCCAGCAGCTTAGCGAACGGGGCCAACGTCCTGACTTTC
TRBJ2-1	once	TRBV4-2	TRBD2	CASSQDAAGGRGEQFF	TGTGCCAGCAGCCAAGATGCGGCGGGAGGCCGGGGTGAGCAGTTCTTC
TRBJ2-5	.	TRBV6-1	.	CATTRGSLQETQYF	TGTGCCACCACGAGGGGGTCCCTTCAAGAGACCCAGTACTTC
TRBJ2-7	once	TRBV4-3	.	CASSQELEGEQYF	TGCGCCAGCAGCCAAGAACTAGAGGGCGAGCAGTACTTC
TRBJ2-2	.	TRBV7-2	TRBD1	CASSPQTGITGELFF	TGTGCCAGCAGCCCCCAGACAGGGATCACCGGGGAGCTGTTTTTT
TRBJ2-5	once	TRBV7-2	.	CASSLRGQQETQYF	TGTGCCAGCAGCTTACGCGGACAGCAAGAGACCCAGTACTTC
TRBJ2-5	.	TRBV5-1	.	CASSWNPDRQETQYF	TGCGCCAGCAGCTGGAACCCGGACAGACAAGAGACCCAGTACTTC
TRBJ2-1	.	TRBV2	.	CASSEGRISYNEQFF	TGTGCCAGCAGTGAAGGGAGAATCTCCTACAATGAGCAGTTCTTC
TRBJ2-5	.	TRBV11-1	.	CASSVTSLPGTQYF	TGTGCCAGCAGCGTAACTAGCCTCCCGGGGACCCAGTACTTC
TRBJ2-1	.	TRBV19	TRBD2	CASSKIAGGPVEQFF	TGTGCCAGTAGTAAAATAGCGGGAGGGCCCGTTGAGCAGTTCTTC
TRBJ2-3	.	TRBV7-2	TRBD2	CASSFGTSGTGTDTQYF	TGTGCCAGCAGCTTTGGGACTAGCGGGACTGGAACAGATACGCAGTATTTT
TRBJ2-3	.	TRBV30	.	CARGTTTDTQYF	TGTGCCCGCGGGACGACCACAGATACGCAGTATTTT
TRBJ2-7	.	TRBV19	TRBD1	CASSAHRGEQYF	TGTGCCAGTAGCGCCCACAGGGGCGAGCAGTACTTC
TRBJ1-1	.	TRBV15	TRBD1	CATSRWGQGVTREAFF	TGTGCCACCAGCAGGTGGGGACAGGGGGTAACCCGTGAAGCTTTCTTT
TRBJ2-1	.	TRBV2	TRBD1	CASSDPGQGSYNEQFF	TGTGCCAGCAGTGACCCCGGACAGGGGAGCTACAATGAGCAGTTCTTC
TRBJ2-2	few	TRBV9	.	CASSVAFAVQSGELFF	TGTGCCAGCAGCGTAGCTTTCGCGGTCCAATCCGGGGAGCTGTTTTTT
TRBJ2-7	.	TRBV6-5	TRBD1	CASSFLGTGSYEQYF	TGTGCCAGCAGTTTCCTCGGGACAGGGTCCTACGAGCAGTACTTC
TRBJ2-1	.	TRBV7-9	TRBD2	CASSLSGSSYNEQFF	TGTGCCAGCAGCCTAAGCGGGAGCTCCTACAATGAGCAGTTCTTC
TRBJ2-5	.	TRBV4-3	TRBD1	CASSQGQGRETQYF	TGCGCCAGCAGCCAGGGACAGGGAAGAGAGACCCAGTACTTC
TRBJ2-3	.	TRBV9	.	CASSVGSLSTDTQYF	TGTGCCAGCAGCGTGGGGTCCCTCAGCACAGATACGCAGTATTTT
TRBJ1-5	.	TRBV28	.	CASSQGQNQPQHF	TGTGCCAGCAGCCAAGGACAGAATCAGCCCCAGCATTTT
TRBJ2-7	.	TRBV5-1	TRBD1	CASSPGRGRAYEQYF	TGCGCCAGCAGCCCGGGAAGGGGGCGAGCCTACGAGCAGTACTTC
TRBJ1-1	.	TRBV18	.	CASSRDGSTEAFF	TGTGCCAGCTCCAGAGACGGGAGCACTGAAGCTTTCTTT
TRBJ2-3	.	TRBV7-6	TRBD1	CASSRGVTGNTDTQYF	TGTGCCAGCAGCCGAGGGGTGACAGGGAACACAGATACGCAGTATTTT
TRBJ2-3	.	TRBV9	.	CASSVEQDTQYF	TGTGCCAGCAGCGTAGAACAAGATACGCAGTATTTT
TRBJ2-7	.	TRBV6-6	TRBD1	CASTHLRGGYYEQYF	TGTGCCAGCACCCACCTACGAGGGGGCTATTACGAGCAGTACTTC
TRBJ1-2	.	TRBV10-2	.	CASSDIYGYTF	TGCGCCAGCAGTGACATATATGGCTACACCTTC
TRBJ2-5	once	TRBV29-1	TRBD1	CSARARQGGTQYF	TGCAGCGCCCGAGCTCGACAGGGGGGGACCCAGTACTTC
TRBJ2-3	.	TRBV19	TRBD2	CASSIGLAGTDTQYF	TGTGCCAGTAGTATAGGCCTAGCGGGCACAGATACGCAGTATTTT
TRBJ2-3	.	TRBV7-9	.	CASSSIEGLGYTQYF	TGTGCCAGCAGCTCAATCGAGGGCCTAGGGTATACGCAGTATTTT
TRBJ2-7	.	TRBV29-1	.	CSVEDFGGSSYEQYF	TGCAGCGTTGAAGATTTTGGGGGAAGCTCCTACGAGCAGTACTTC
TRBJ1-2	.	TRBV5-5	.	CASRKSRTNYDGYTF	TGTGCCAGCAGAAAATCCCGGACGAACTACGATGGCTACACCTTC
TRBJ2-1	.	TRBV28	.	CASRRVNNEQFF	TGTGCCAGCAGAAGAGTGAACAATGAGCAGTTCTTC
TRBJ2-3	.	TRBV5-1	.	CASSLGVRGSDTQYF	TGCGCCAGCAGCTTGGGGGTCAGGGGCTCAGATACGCAGTATTTT
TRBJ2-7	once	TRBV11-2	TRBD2	CASSSLAGVRYEQYF	TGTGCCAGCAGCTCCTTAGCGGGAGTTAGATACGAGCAGTACTTC
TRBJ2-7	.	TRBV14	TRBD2	CASSQGTRLYEQYF	TGTGCCAGCAGCCAAGGGACTAGACTCTACGAGCAGTACTTC
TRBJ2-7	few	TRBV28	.	CASRTEGSSYEQYF	TGTGCCAGCAGGACGGAGGGGTCCAGTTACGAGCAGTACTTC
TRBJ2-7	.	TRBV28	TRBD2	CASTTGLAAPYEQYF	TGTGCCAGCACCACGGGACTAGCGGCCCCCTACGAGCAGTACTTC
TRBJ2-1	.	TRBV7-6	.	CASSLRGGTGGRREQFF	TGTGCCAGCAGCTTAAGGGGAGGAACAGGAGGGCGTCGGGAGCAGTTCTTC
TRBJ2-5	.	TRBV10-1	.	CASSAGGQETQYF	TGCGCCAGCAGTGCCGGGGGCCAAGAGACCCAGTACTTC
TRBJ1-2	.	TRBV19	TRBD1	CASSPGRGPSGYTF	TGTGCCAGTAGTCCCGGCAGGGGGCCATCTGGCTACACCTTC
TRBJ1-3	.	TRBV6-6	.	CASSYDRNSGNTIYF	TGTGCCAGCAGTTACGACAGGAACTCTGGAAACACCATATATTTT
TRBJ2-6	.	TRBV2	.	CASSPISSGANVLTF	TGTGCCAGCAGTCCTATAAGCTCTGGGGCCAACGTCCTGACTTTC
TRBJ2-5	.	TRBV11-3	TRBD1	CASSLGTGAPRQYF	TGTGCCAGCAGCCTCGGGACAGGGGCTCCTCGGCAGTACTTC
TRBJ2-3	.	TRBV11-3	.	CASSTGTGDTQYF	TGTGCCAGCAGCACAGGGACGGGAGATACGCAGTATTTT
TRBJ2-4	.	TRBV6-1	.	CASSEGQRNIQYF	TGTGCCAGCAGTGAAGGCCAGAGAAACATTCAGTACTTC
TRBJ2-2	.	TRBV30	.	CAWSVLRAEAGELFF	TGTGCCTGGAGTGTACTGAGGGCCGAGGCCGGGGAGCTGTTTTTT
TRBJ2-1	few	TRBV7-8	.	CASSLPLRYRRSYNEQFF	TGTGCCAGCAGCTTACCGTTACGTTACAGGCGCTCCTACAATGAGCAGTTCTTC
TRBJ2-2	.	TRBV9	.	CASSPRGGETNTGELFF	TGTGCCAGCAGCCCTCGGGGAGGCGAAACGAACACCGGGGAGCTGTTTTTT
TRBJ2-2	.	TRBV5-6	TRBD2	CASSLGLALNTGELFF	TGTGCCAGCAGCTTGGGACTAGCTCTTAACACCGGGGAGCTGTTTTTT
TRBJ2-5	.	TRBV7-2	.	CASSPFGRVETQYF	TGTGCCAGCAGCCCGTTCGGGAGAGTGGAGACCCAGTACTTC
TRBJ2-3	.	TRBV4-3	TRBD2	CASSQDSSGRDTQYF	TGCGCCAGCAGCCAAGATTCTAGCGGAAGAGATACGCAGTATTTT
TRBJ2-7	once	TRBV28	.	CASSFAGTPLGEQYF	TGTGCCAGCAGTTTTGCCGGGACCCCCCTCGGCGAGCAGTACTTC
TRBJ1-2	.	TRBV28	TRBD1	CASRTGGYGYTF	TGTGCCAGCAGGACAGGGGGATATGGCTACACCTTC
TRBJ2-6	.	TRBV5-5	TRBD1	CASSTQGTGANVLTF	TGTGCCAGCAGCACACAGGGGACTGGGGCCAACGTCCTGACTTTC
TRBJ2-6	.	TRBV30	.	CAWSAGPILTF	TGTGCCTGGAGTGCGGGCCCTATCCTGACTTTC
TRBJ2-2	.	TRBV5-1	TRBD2	CASSFTTSGIAGELFF	TGCGCCAGCAGCTTTACGACTAGCGGGATCGCCGGGGAGCTGTTTTTT